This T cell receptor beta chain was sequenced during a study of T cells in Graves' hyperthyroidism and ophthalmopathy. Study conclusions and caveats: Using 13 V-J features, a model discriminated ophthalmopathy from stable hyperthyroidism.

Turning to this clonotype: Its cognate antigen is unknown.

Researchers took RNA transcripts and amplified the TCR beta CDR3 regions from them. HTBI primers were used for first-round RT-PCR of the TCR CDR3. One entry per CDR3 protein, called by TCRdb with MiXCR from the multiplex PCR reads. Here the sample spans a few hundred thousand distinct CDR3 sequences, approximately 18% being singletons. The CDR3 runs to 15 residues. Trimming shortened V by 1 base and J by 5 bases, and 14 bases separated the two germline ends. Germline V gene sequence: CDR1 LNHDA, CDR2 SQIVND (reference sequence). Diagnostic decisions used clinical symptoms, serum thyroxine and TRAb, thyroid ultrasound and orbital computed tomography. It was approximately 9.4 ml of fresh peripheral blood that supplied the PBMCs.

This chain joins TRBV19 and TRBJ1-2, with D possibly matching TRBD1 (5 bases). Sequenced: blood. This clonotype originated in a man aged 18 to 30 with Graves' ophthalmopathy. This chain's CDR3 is CASSIVEGKRYGYTF. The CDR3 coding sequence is TGTGCCAGTAGTATAGTCGAGGGGAAGAGGTATGGCTACACCTTC.